The next 18 T cell receptor beta chains were all read from a single sample in a study of blood T cell repertoires in COVID-19. Data came from immunoSEQ multiplex PCR; TCRdb stores just in-frame clones and leaves some out. The repertoire holds approximately 69,000 clones, with roughly 80% as singletons. The sample was peripheral blood. These receptors were obtained from a man in his 60s with acute or convalescent COVID-19.

The rearrangement joins TRBV6-2 or TRBV6-3 to TRBJ1-2; D unresolved. CDR3 length: 14 residues. Trimming shortened V by 2 bases and J by 0 bases, and 7 bases separated the two germline ends. Germline loops: CDR1 MNHEY, CDR2 SVGEGT. The CDR3 DNA reads TGTGCCAGCAGTTACGGGCAGACTAACTATGGCTACACCTTC. This codes for CASSYGQTNYGYTF.

This clone was recorded at least ten times. The chain recombines TRBV7-3 with TRBJ2-1, with 11 bases lining up with TRBD2. This CDR3 has 16 amino acids. V trimming: 5 bases; J trimming: 5 bases; junction bases outside the gene matches: 8. Germline V lookup: CDR1 SGHTA, CDR2 FQGTGA. The CDR3 is CASSATSGGTNNEQFF. The CDR3 bases are TGTGCCAGCAGCGCAACTAGCGGGGGTACAAACAATGAGCAGTTCTTC. Drawing the rest from reference TRBV7-3 and TRBJ2-1, the complete variable domain is GAGVSQTPSNKVTEKGKYVELRCDPISGHTALYWYRQSLGQGPEFLIYFQGTGAADDSGLPNDRFFAVRPEGSVSTLKIQRTERGDSAVYLCASSATSGGTNNEQFFGPGTRLTVL.

This clone was seen only a few times. The chain is built from TRBV30 and TRBJ1-1; TRBD1 aligns across 7 bases. Germline values: CDR1 GTSNPN, CDR2 SVGIG (reference sequence). The CDR3 has 15 residues. Unmatched junction bases numbered 5, after V lost 0 bases and J lost 1 base. In nucleotides, the CDR3 is TGTGCCTGGAGTGTCTCGGACAGGAGGAACACTGAAGCTTTCTTT. This encodes CAWSVSDRRNTEAFF.

The chain employs TRBV12-3 or TRBV12-4 and TRBJ1-2, with TRBD1 matching over 8 bases. This CDR3 has 13 residues. V shed 5 bases, J shed 3 bases, and the junction held 2 bases outside the gene matches. The CDR3 region is CASSPTGDYGYTF. DNA of the CDR3: TGTGCCAGCAGTCCGACAGGGGACTATGGCTACACCTTC.

The chain carries TRBV3-1 (or the pseudogene TRBV3-2) and TRBJ1-1; tentatively, D is TRBD1 (6 bases). Germline V lookup: CDR1 LGHDT, CDR2 YNNKEL (reference sequence). The CDR3 sequence is 12 residues long. Trimming left V 11 bases short and J 5 bases short, with 15 bases between. The DNA of the CDR3 is TGTGCCGTACAGGGTGGAGGAACTGAAGCTTTCTTT. Translating gives CAVQGGGTEAFF.

This clone was observed once. The rearrangement links TRBV7-2 to TRBJ1-2; the match to TRBD1 covers 9 bases. With V trimmed by 5 bases and J by 7 bases, 8 bases remained unmatched. Germline loops: CDR1 SGHTA, CDR2 FQGNSA. CDR3 length equals 14 residues. This CDR3 reads CASSQGQGLIGYTF. CDR3 bases: TGTGCCAGCAGCCAGGGACAGGGCCTGATTGGCTACACCTTC.

The table lists this clone with a count of one. The chain carries TRBV29-1 and TRBJ2-5; D is possibly TRBD2 (6 bases). V dropped 7 bases and J dropped 5 bases, with 17 bases sitting between them. CDR1 SQVTM and CDR2 ANQGSEA come from the germline V gene. The CDR3 totals 13 residues. The CDR3: CSATGGNGETQYF. In nucleotides, the CDR3 is TGCAGCGCCACCGGCGGGAATGGGGAGACCCAGTACTTC. The whole variable domain, remainder taken from reference TRBV29-1 and TRBJ2-5, is SAVISQKPSRDICQRGTSLTIQCQVDSQVTMMFWYRQQPGQSLTLIATANQGSEATYESGFVIDKFPISRPNLTFSTLTVSNMSPEDSSIYLCSATGGNGETQYFGPGTRLLVL.

The chain links TRBV6-6 to TRBJ2-5, with D perhaps matching TRBD2 (5 bases). The CDR3 spans 14 residues. The germline CDR1 and CDR2 sequences are MNHNY and SVGAGI (reference sequence). Trimming took off 10 bases at V and 1 base at J, with 16 bases between the two ends. CDR3 bases: TGTGCCACATCCCCCTTAGGAGGCCAAGAGACCCAGTACTTC. It yields the protein CATSPLGGQETQYF.

This clone was counted a few times. V is TRBV4-1 and J is TRBJ1-4, with 11 bases fitting TRBD1. Germline V gives CDR1 MGHRA, CDR2 YSYEKL. After removal of 3 bases from V and 7 bases from J, the junction contained 4 bases not matched to a gene. This CDR3 has 15 amino acids. The CDR3 sequence is CASSHPDRGLEKLFF. In DNA, the CDR3 is TGCGCCAGCAGCCATCCGGACAGGGGGCTTGAAAAACTGTTTTTT.

This clone was picked up a small number of times. This sequence joins TRBV5-1 and TRBJ2-3; TRBD2 matches 8 bases. The CDR3 spans 14 residues. Looked up from germline, CDR1 is SGHRS and CDR2 is YFSETQ. J lost 2 bases, V lost 2 bases, and 1 base had no gene match. This CDR3 is CASSFGGVTDTQYF. For the CDR3, the DNA is TGCGCCAGCAGCTTCGGGGGGGTCACAGATACGCAGTATTTT.

As to this clone: A much more abundant neighbour one base away suggests this may be a read error. The chain joins TRBV3-1 (or the pseudogene TRBV3-2) to TRBJ2-2; D possibly corresponds to TRBD2 (5 bases). The length of the CDR3 is 18 residues. V lost 6 bases and J 5 bases, leaving 25 bases between the germline ends. Germline assignment: CDR1 LGHDT and CDR2 YNNKEL (reference sequence). The CDR3 here is CASSHWREGGLETGELFF. Written as DNA, the CDR3 is TGTGCCAGCAGTCATTGGAGAGAGGGCGGGCTGGAGACCGGGGAGCTGTTTTTT.

In nucleotides, the CDR3 is TGTGCCAGCGGACCGGACAGTTCGTCCTCCTATGGCTACACCTTC. The encoded protein is CASGPDSSSSYGYTF. The chain combines TRBV6-5 with TRBJ1-2, with D possibly matching TRBD1 (6 bases). V was trimmed by 8 bases and J by 4 bases, leaving 20 bases between them. CDR1 is MNHEY and CDR2 is SVGAGI in the germline V gene. The CDR3 contains 15 residues.

This clone has just one count. The rearrangement links TRBV5-1 to TRBJ2-1; TRBD1 matches at 9 bases. Per the germline V gene, CDR1 is SGHRS and CDR2 is YFSETQ. The trim removed 4 bases at V and 7 bases at J, leaving 12 bases unmatched. The CDR3 covers 16 residues. CDR3 coding DNA: TGCGCCAGCAGCAGCCGGGACAGGGAAAATTGGAATGAGCAGTTCTTC. It codes for CASSSRDRENWNEQFF.

V and J are TRBV5-1 and TRBJ2-7, with a tentative D call TRBD1 (5 bases). V lost 2 bases and J lost 3, with 12 bases in between. CDR3 length: 14 residues. Germline V lookup: CDR1 SGHRS, CDR2 YFSETQ. CDR3 loop: CASSLTQVSYEQYF. In nucleotides, the CDR3 is TGCGCCAGCAGCTTAACACAGGTCAGCTACGAGCAGTACTTC.

V usage is TRBV30 and J usage is TRBJ2-7; 7 positions match TRBD2. Germline CDR1 and CDR2: GTSNPN and SVGIG (reference sequence). The V and J ends lost 3 bases and 6 bases, in that order; junction bases with no gene match: 2. This CDR3 is built from 11 residues. The CDR3 reads CAWRRGSEQYF. CDR3 DNA: TGTGCCTGGAGGCGGGGGTCCGAGCAGTACTTC.

The table lists this clone with a count of one. The chain joins TRBV7-8 to TRBJ2-1, with TRBD1 as a possible D gene (5 bases). V was trimmed by 8 bases and J by 2 bases, leaving 13 bases between them. The CDR3 totals 14 residues. CDR1 SGHVS and CDR2 FQNEAQ come from the germline V gene. CDR3 in DNA: TGTGCCAGCTTGCGACAGCCGACCTACAATGAGCAGTTCTTC. It specifies CASLRQPTYNEQFF.

V and J are TRBV6-5 and TRBJ1-2, with TRBD1 as a possible D gene (6 bases). CDR1 and CDR2 (germline): MNHEY, SVGAGI. CDR3 length: 13 residues. V lost 0 bases, J lost 8 bases, and 10 bases lay in between. The CDR3 DNA sequence: TGTGCCAGCAGTTACTCACAGGGCCGGGGCTACACCTTC. This codes for CASSYSQGRGYTF.

The rearrangement links TRBV7-8 to TRBJ1-4, with a possible D match to TRBD1 (6 bases). Germline V gene data show CDR1 as SGHVS and CDR2 as FQNEAQ. The V end lost 5 bases, the J end lost 0 bases, and 10 bases lay between the germline ends. CDR3 length equals 15 residues. The CDR3 sequence is CASSPGTTTNEKLFF. In DNA, the CDR3 is TGTGCCAGCAGCCCCGGGACAACAACTAATGAAAAACTGTTTTTT.